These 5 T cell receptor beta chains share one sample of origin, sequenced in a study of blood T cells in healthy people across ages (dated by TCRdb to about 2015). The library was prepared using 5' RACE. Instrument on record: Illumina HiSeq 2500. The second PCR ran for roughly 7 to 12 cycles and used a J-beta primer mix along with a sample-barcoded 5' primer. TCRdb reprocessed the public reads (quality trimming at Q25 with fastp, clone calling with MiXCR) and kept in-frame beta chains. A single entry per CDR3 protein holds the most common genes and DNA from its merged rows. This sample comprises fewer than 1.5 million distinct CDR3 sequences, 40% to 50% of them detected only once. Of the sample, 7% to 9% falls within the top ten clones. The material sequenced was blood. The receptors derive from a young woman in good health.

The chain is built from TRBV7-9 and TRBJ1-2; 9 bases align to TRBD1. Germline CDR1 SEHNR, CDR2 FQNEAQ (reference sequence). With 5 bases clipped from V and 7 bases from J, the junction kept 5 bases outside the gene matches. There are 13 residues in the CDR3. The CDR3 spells CASSQRTGVGYTF. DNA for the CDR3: TGTGCCAGCAGCCAACGGACAGGGGTTGGCTACACCTTC.

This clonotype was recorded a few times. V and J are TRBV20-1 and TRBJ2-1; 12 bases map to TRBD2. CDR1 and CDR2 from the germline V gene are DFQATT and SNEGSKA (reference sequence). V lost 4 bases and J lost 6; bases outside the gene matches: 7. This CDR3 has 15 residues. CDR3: CSATSLAGGVNEQFF. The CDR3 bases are TGCAGTGCTACTTCACTAGCGGGGGGAGTCAATGAGCAGTTCTTC.

CDR3 sequence: CASSVEGAGSNQPQHF. CDR3 nucleotide sequence: TGTGCCAGCAGTGTGGAGGGGGCCGGGAGCAATCAGCCCCAGCATTTT. V gene TRBV2 combines with J gene TRBJ1-5; 7 nucleotides agree with TRBD1. This CDR3 is 16 amino acids long. Germline trimming cut 4 bases from V and 1 base from J; bases unmatched to any gene: 7. Germline CDR1 reads SNHLY; CDR2 reads FYNNEI.

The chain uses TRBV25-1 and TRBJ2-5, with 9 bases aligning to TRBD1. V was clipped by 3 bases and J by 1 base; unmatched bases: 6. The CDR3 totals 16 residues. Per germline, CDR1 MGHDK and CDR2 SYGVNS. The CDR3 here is CASSDLTGGIQETQYF. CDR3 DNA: TGTGCCAGCAGTGATTTGACAGGGGGGATCCAAGAGACCCAGTACTTC.

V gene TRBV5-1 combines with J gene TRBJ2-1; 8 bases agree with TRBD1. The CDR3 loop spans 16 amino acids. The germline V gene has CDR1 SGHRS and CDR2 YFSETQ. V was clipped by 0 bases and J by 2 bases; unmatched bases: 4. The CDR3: CASSLGWTGTYNEQFF. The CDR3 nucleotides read TGCGCCAGCAGCTTGGGTTGGACAGGGACCTACAATGAGCAGTTCTTC.